The 3 T cell receptor beta chains below were found in one sample sequenced in a study of early stage breast cancer tumors. Some clones are missing from TCRdb's copy, which holds only in-frame ones; the method was immunoSEQ multiplex PCR. The table records around 28,000 clones, around three quarters of them present only once. The sample taken for sequencing was blood. Receptors originate from a person aged 60 to 70 with breast cancer.

The CDR3 here is CASSFSAGAEAFF. The CDR3 bases are TGTGCCAGCAGTTTTTCGGCAGGGGCTGAAGCTTTCTTT. V usage is TRBV27 and J usage is TRBJ1-1, with D tentatively TRBD1 (6 bases). The CDR3 runs to 13 residues. From germline, CDR1 is MNHEY and CDR2 SMNVEV (reference sequence). V was pared by 3 bases and J by 6 bases, with 11 bases between.

The J gene is TRBJ2-2, the V gene TRBV6-4; 13 bases are a match to TRBD2. J lost 0 bases, V lost 8 bases, and 9 bases had no gene match. CDR3 length: 18 residues. Germline loops: CDR1 MRHNA, CDR2 SNTAGT. CDR3 in DNA: TGTGCCAGCTCGCGGACTAGCGGGAGAGGGTCGAACACCGGGGAGCTGTTTTTT. This sequence encodes CASSRTSGRGSNTGELFF.

The J gene is TRBJ2-5, the V gene TRBV6-1; D not certain. Germline V lookup: CDR1 MNHNS, CDR2 SASEGT. There are 13 residues in the CDR3. V dropped 4 bases and J dropped 1 base, with 7 bases sitting between them. This CDR3 is CASSGGSQETQYF. The CDR3 DNA reads TGTGCCAGCAGTGGTGGCAGCCAAGAGACCCAGTACTTC.